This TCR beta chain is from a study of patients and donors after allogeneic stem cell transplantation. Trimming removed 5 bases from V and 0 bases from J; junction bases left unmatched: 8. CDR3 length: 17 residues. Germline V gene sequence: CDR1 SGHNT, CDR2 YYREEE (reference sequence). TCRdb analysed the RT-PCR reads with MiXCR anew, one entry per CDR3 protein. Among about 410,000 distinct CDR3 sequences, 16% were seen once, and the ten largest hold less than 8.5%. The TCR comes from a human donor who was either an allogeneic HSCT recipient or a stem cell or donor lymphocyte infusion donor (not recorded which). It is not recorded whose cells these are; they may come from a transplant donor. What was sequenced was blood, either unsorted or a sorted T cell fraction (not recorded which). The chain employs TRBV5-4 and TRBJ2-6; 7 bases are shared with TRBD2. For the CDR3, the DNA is TGTGCCAGCAGTAGGACTAGAAACCCCTCTGGGGCCAACGTCCTGACTTTC. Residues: CASSRTRNPSGANVLTF.